This T cell receptor (beta chain) was obtained from a study of regulatory T cells in long-lasting Graves disease. Regarding this clonotype: A much larger clone is a single base away; this may be a read error.

The TCR beta library used iRepertoire HTBI primers with Arm-PCR amplification of CDR3. TCRdb re-derived calls from the multiplex PCR reads in MiXCR, one entry per CDR3 protein. The sample includes some 500,000 distinct CDR3 sequences, about 14% of them seen just once. Germline V lookup: CDR1 ENHRY, CDR2 SYGVKD. This CDR3 has 15 residues. The time point: newly diagnosed GD, antithyroid drugs for less than 3 months. From RNA extracted from PBMCs, the TCR library was made. This sample also appeared in a second study, on T cells in Graves' hyperthyroidism and ophthalmopathy.

The chain is built from TRBV10-3 and TRBJ1-4, with D maybe TRBD1 (6 bases). The receptor was isolated from a man in his thirties or forties with Graves disease. Sequencing used peripheral blood mononuclear cells (PBMCs), obtained at new diagnosis, from a patient treated with antithyroid drugs. In DNA, the CDR3 is TGTACCATCAGTGAACCGGGGGCAGGGATTGAAAAACTGTTTTTT. As protein: CTISEPGAGIEKLFF.